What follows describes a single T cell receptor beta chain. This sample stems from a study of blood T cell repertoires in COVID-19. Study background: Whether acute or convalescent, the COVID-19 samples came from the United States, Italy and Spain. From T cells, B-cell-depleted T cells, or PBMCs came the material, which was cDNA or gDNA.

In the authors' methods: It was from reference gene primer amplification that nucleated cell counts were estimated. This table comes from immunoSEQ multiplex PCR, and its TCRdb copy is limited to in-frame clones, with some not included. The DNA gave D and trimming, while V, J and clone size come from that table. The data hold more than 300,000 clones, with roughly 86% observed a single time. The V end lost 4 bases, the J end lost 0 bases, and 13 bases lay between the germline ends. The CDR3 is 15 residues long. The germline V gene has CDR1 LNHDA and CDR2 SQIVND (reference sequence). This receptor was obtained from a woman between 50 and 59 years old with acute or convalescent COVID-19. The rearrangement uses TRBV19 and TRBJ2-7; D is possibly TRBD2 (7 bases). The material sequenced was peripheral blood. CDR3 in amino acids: CASSKWGGSSYEQYF. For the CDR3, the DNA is TGTGCCAGTAGTAAGTGGGGGGGCTCCTCCTACGAGCAGTACTTC.